The source of this T cell receptor (beta chain) is a study of T cell responses to AZD1222 COVID-19 vaccine. Study-wide context: Second-dose recipients at about 4 or about 12 weeks were treated as one pooled group. Notes on the study in general: The donor cohort was predominantly white British with a female majority, and clonal diversity may have been underestimated. Following two doses of AZD1222, Spike-specific TCR breadth and depth rose. Reportedly, nearly half the spike-specific TCRs target unmutated variant regions.

Assay used: immunoSEQ multiplex PCR; TCRdb lists only in-frame clones, some missing. The data hold 120,000 or so clones, with approximately 90% observed a single time. The CDR3 loop spans 15 amino acids. Germline values: CDR1 SGHVS, CDR2 FNYEAQ. With 1 base removed from V and 7 bases from J, the gap between germline ends came to 11 bases. On this clone: Its cognate antigen is unknown.

The sequences come from peripheral blood, collected on day 0 of AZD1222 vaccination. The chain links TRBV7-6 to TRBJ1-6; D unclear. This clonotype originated in an adult in good health. CDR3 nucleotides: TGTGCCAGCAGCTTAGACCACAGAATAAATTCACCCCTCCACTTT. Its protein product is CASSLDHRINSPLHF.